One T cell receptor (beta chain) is described in this entry. These data belong to a study of technical replicates of blood from a handful of donors. V lost 1 base and J lost 0, with 9 bases in between. Germline CDR1 SEHNR, CDR2 FQNEAQ (reference sequence). This CDR3 has 15 residues. Libraries were prepared by immunoSEQ multiplex PCR; TCRdb keeps only in-frame clonotypes and omits some of them. Of tens of thousands of clones listed, 90% to 95% are singletons. The genes are TRBV7-9 and TRBJ1-2; maybe TRBD1 (6 bases). Sequenced input: PBMCs. This clonotype was obtained from a human donor in good health. Some clones in this sample may be carry-over from other donors' samples. CDR3 bases: TGTGCCAGCAGCTTAGATACAGGGACTAACTATGGCTACACCTTC. Amino acid sequence: CASSLDTGTNYGYTF.